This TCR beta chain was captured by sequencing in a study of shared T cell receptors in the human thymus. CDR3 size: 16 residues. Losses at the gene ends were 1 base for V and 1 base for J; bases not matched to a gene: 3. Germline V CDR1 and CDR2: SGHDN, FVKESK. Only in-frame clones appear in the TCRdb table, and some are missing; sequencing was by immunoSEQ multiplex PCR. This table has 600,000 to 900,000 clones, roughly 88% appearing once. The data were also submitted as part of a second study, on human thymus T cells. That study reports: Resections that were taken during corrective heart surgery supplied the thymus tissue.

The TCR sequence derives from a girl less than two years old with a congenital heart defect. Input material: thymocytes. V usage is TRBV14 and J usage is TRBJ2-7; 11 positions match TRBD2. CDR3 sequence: CASSQVLAGGSYEQYF. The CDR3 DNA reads TGTGCCAGCAGCCAAGTCCTAGCGGGGGGATCCTACGAGCAGTACTTC.